This record covers a single T cell receptor (beta chain). This entry comes from a study of OX40 agonist ivuxolimab in advanced cancers. The CDR3 is 13 residues long. The germline V gene has CDR1 SEHNR and CDR2 FQNEAQ (reference sequence). With 6 bases removed from V and 0 bases from J, the gap between germline ends came to 5 bases. Repertoires were generated with immunoSEQ multiplex PCR, while TCRdb's copy carries only in-frame clones and drops some. The sample includes over 70,000 clones, roughly 91% of them seen just once. The clonotype originates from an adult with an advanced solid tumor such as melanoma, head and neck, liver or kidney cancer. The sequencing used CD4+ or CD8+ T cells sorted from blood, collected in a trial of the OX40 agonist ivuxolimab. The chain employs TRBV7-9 and TRBJ1-4; D unclear. The DNA for the CDR3 is TGTGCCAGCAGTCCCCCAACTAATGAAAAACTGTTTTTT. Its protein is CASSPPTNEKLFF.